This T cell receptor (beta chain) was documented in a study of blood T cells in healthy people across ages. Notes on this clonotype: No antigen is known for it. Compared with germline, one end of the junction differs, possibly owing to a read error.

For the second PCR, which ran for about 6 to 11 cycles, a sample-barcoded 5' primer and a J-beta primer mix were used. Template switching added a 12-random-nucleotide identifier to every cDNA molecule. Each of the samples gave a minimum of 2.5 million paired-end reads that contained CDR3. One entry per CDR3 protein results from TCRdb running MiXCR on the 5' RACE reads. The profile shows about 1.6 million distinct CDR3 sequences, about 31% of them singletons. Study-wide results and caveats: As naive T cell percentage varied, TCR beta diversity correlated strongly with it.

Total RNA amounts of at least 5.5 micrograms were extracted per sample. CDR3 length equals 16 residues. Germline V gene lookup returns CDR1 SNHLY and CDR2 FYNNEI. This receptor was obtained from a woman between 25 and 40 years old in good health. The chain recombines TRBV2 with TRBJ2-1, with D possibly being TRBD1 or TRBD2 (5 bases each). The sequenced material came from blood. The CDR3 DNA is TGTGCCGGCAGGGAAGACGCCGGGACCCGACCAGGCGAGCAGTTCTTC. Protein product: CAGREDAGTRPGEQFF.